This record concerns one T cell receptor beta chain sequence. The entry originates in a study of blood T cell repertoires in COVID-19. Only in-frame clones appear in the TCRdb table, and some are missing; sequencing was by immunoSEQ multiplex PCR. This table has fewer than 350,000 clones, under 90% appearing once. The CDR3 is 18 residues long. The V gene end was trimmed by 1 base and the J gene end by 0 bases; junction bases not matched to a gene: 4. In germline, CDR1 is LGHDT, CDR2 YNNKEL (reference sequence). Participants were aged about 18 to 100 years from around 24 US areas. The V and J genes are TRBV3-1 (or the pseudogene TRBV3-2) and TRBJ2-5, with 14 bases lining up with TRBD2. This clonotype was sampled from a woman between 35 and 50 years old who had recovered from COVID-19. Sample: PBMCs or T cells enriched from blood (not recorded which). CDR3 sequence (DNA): TGTGCCAGCAGCCAAGGACTAGCGGGGGGGAGGTACCAAGAGACCCAGTACTTC. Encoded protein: CASSQGLAGGRYQETQYF.